Listed below are T cell receptor beta chains from one sample, sequenced in a study of blood T cell repertoires in COVID-19. Using immunoSEQ multiplex PCR, the repertoire was profiled, and TCRdb retains in-frame clones only, with some absent. The table includes approximately 460,000 clones, roughly 89% detected once. The sequencing input was peripheral blood. The receptors were sampled from a man aged 18-30 years with COVID-19, enrolled during active disease. Both conserved end residues are part of each CDR3. Fields, in order: V gene, clone size, J gene, D gene, CDR3 DNA, CDR3 protein. The D gene is left open where the match is weak. The listing skips clone size in some rows; elsewhere it reads once, few, many or a size class.

TRBV27	few	TRBJ1-1	TRBD1	TGTGCCAGCAGTTTCCGGGACAGGGCTGCTGAAGCTTTCTTT	CASSFRDRAAEAFF
TRBV7-2	NA	TRBJ2-3	NA	TGTGCCAGCAGCCCCCCTAGCACAGATACGCAGTATTTT	CASSPPSTDTQYF
TRBV5-5	NA	TRBJ2-5	TRBD1	TGTGCCAGCAGCTTGGTTACAGGGGGCGGGGAGACCCAGTACTTC	CASSLVTGGGETQYF
TRBV11-2	NA	TRBJ2-5	TRBD2	TGTGCCAGCAGCCCGGGACTAGCGGGGGGTGCCGAGACCCAGTACTTC	CASSPGLAGGAETQYF
TRBV5-4	NA	TRBJ2-7	NA	TGTGCCAGCAGCGGCGGGACAGCCTACGAGCAGTACTTC	CASSGGTAYEQYF
TRBV2	NA	TRBJ2-7	NA	TGTGCCAGCAGTCCCCTTGGGCCCCGCTACGAGCAGTACTTC	CASSPLGPRYEQYF
TRBV27	NA	TRBJ1-5	NA	TGTGCCAGCAGGCAAACAGGGAACCAGCCCCAGCATTTT	CASRQTGNQPQHF
TRBV15	NA	TRBJ1-6	NA	TGTGCCACCAGCAGAGACCGGCAGGGTAATTCACCCCTCCACTTT	CATSRDRQGNSPLHF
TRBV6-5	NA	TRBJ1-6	NA	TGTGCCAGCAGGTTTGAGGGGGATTCACCCCTCCACTTT	CASRFEGDSPLHF
TRBV15	NA	TRBJ1-2	NA	TGTGCCACCAGCAGATCCCGGGATGTAAACTACTATGGCTACACCTTC	CATSRSRDVNYYGYTF
TRBV7-3	NA	TRBJ2-5	TRBD1	TGTGCCAGCAGCTTAGGGGGACAGGGGGTTGAGACCCAGTACTTC	CASSLGGQGVETQYF
TRBV9	NA	TRBJ2-7	TRBD2	TGTGCCAGCAGCGCGGGAGGACTTTCCTACGAGCAGTACTTC	CASSAGGLSYEQYF
TRBV9	NA	TRBJ2-5	TRBD2	TGTGCCAGCAGCGTAGTTCTAGCGGGCCAAGAGACCCAGTACTTC	CASSVVLAGQETQYF
TRBV20-1	once	TRBJ2-7	NA	TGCAGTGCTAGTGCTGACAGCCTCTACGAGCAGTACTTC	CSASADSLYEQYF
TRBV4-1	NA	TRBJ1-3	TRBD1	TGCGCCAGCAGCCAAGCCCCGGGACAGGATGCCTCTGGAAACACCATATATTTT	CASSQAPGQDASGNTIYF
TRBV4-1	NA	TRBJ2-5	NA	TGCGCCAGCAGCCCCGGAGTACTGGAGACCCAGTACTTC	CASSPGVLETQYF
TRBV6-5	NA	TRBJ1-1	NA	TGTGCCAGCAGTTACCAGGGGAAACAGGGTGAAGCTTTCTTT	CASSYQGKQGEAFF
TRBV5-8	NA	TRBJ2-5	NA	TGTGCCAGCAGCTTGCTCGCGGGACGGGGTGGGACCCAGTACTTC	CASSLLAGRGGTQYF
TRBV3-1/TRBV3-2	NA	TRBJ1-4	NA	TGTGCCAGCAGCCGGTCCCAGGGCGATAGTGAAAAACTGTTTTTT	CASSRSQGDSEKLFF
TRBV7-7	NA	TRBJ2-1	TRBD2	TGTGCCAGCAGCCACGGCACTAGCGGGGTTAATGAGCAGTTCTTC	CASSHGTSGVNEQFF
TRBV3-1/TRBV3-2	NA	TRBJ2-2	TRBD1	TGTGCCAGCAGCCAACTTAGGCGGACAGGTCGGACCGGGGAGCTGTTTTTT	CASSQLRRTGRTGELFF
TRBV7-4	NA	TRBJ1-4	NA	TGTGCCAGCAGGAAGTGGTGCAGGGTTGCAACTAATGAAAAACTGTTTTTT	CASRKWCRVATNEKLFF
TRBV11-2	few	TRBJ2-2	NA	TGTGCCAGCAGCTTAGATCAGTTGCGGAAGGACACCGGGGAGCTGTTTTTT	CASSLDQLRKDTGELFF
TRBV5-1	NA	TRBJ2-1	TRBD2	TGCGCCAGCAGCTTGACTAGCGGGAGTATGAATGAGCAGTTCTTC	CASSLTSGSMNEQFF
TRBV5-1	NA	TRBJ2-2	TRBD2	TGCGCCAGCAGCTTGGCAGTAGCGGGGGAAGTCACCGGGGAGCTGTTTTTT	CASSLAVAGEVTGELFF
TRBV24-1	once	TRBJ2-2	TRBD2	TGTGCCACCAGTGATTCCGGGACTAGTAGAATCGGGGAGCTGTTTTTT	CATSDSGTSRIGELFF
TRBV11-3	NA	TRBJ2-1	TRBD2	TGTGCCAGCAGCTGGGGACTAGCGGGACCCAACAATGAGCAGTTCTTC	CASSWGLAGPNNEQFF
TRBV29-1	NA	TRBJ2-1	NA	TGCAGCTCGAGAGGTATTCTGATAGATGAGCAGTTCTTC	CSSRGILIDEQFF
TRBV11-2	NA	TRBJ2-7	NA	TGTGCCAGCAGCTTAGATTCGACGGGTACCTACGAGCAGTACTTC	CASSLDSTGTYEQYF
TRBV28	once	TRBJ2-7	TRBD2	TGTGCCAGCAGTTCCCGCCGGACTAGTCTCTACGAGCAGTACTTC	CASSSRRTSLYEQYF
TRBV7-9	NA	TRBJ2-7	TRBD2	TGTGCCAGTAACGACGGCGGGAGGGCCTACGAGCAGTACTTC	CASNDGGRAYEQYF
TRBV20-1	NA	TRBJ2-7	NA	TGCAGGTCGCTAGAGAAGGACTTC	CRSLEKDF
TRBV9	NA	TRBJ2-7	TRBD2	TGTGCCAGCAGCGTAGGGACGAGTGGACTAGCGGACGAGCAGTACTTC	CASSVGTSGLADEQYF
TRBV10-1	NA	TRBJ2-3	NA	TGCGCCAGCAGTGACACCGTTGAGTTTGGCACAGATACGCAGTATTTT	CASSDTVEFGTDTQYF
TRBV10-3	NA	TRBJ1-3	TRBD1	TGTGCCATCAGGCCGGGACAGGGGGCGTCCGGCTCTGGAAACACCATATATTTT	CAIRPGQGASGSGNTIYF
TRBV11-3	NA	TRBJ2-7	TRBD2	TGTGCCAGCAGAACTAGCGGGAACTACGAGCAGTACTTC	CASRTSGNYEQYF
TRBV7-3	NA	TRBJ1-1	NA	TGTGCCAGCAGCCCAAGCGGGACGGGAGGGGTCACTGAAGCTTTCTTT	CASSPSGTGGVTEAFF
TRBV28	many	TRBJ1-6	NA	TGTGCCAGCAGTTTACGCCCAGAAAATTCACCCCTCCACTTT	CASSLRPENSPLHF
TRBV6-5	NA	TRBJ2-7	NA	TGTGCCAGCAGTTACTCGAAGAGCTCCTACGAGCAGTACTTC	CASSYSKSSYEQYF
TRBV5-4	NA	TRBJ1-2	NA	TGTGCCAGCAGCTTGAGGGGGAGCCCACATGGCTACACCTTC	CASSLRGSPHGYTF
TRBV7-9	NA	TRBJ2-4	TRBD1	TGTGCCAGCAGCTCGCAGGGGGCTTCGGACATTCAGTACTTC	CASSSQGASDIQYF
TRBV6-1	NA	TRBJ2-7	NA	TGTGCCAGCAGTGAAATAACAGTCTCCGGCGAGCAGTACTTC	CASSEITVSGEQYF
TRBV7-9	NA	TRBJ2-1	TRBD1	TGTGCCAGCAGCTCGTGGGACAGGGGACGTTCGGACGATGAGCAGTTCTTC	CASSSWDRGRSDDEQFF
TRBV5-5	NA	TRBJ2-7	NA	TGTGCCAGCAGCACTGGCCTTGGGGCACTCTACGAGCAGTACTTC	CASSTGLGALYEQYF
TRBV19	NA	TRBJ1-3	NA	TGTGCCAGTGGACAGATAGGAAACACCATATATTTT	CASGQIGNTIYF
TRBV2	NA	TRBJ2-3	NA	TGTGCCAGCAACACAGCAGGGCTGGTAGATACGCAGTATTTT	CASNTAGLVDTQYF
TRBV18	NA	TRBJ2-7	TRBD1	TGTGCCAGCTCAACAGGGACAGGGGGCGCGTCCGAGCAGTACTTC	CASSTGTGGASEQYF
TRBV18	NA	TRBJ2-1	NA	TGTGCCAGCTCACCGGGGGGTCCCTCTTACAATGAGCAGTTCTTC	CASSPGGPSYNEQFF
TRBV10-2	NA	TRBJ2-3	NA	TGCGCCAGCAGTGAAGGCGACTCACCCATCACAGATACGCAGTATTTT	CASSEGDSPITDTQYF